The present T cell receptor (beta chain) was sequenced within a study of blood T cell repertoires in COVID-19. For the study at large: Researchers got acute and convalescent COVID-19 samples from the United States, Italy and Spain. T cells, B-cell-depleted T cells, or PBMCs provided the cDNA or gDNA that served as material.

The method was immunoSEQ multiplex PCR; TCRdb's version includes in-frame clones alone and lacks a portion of them. The data contain under 250,000 clones, approximately 90% of them singletons. This TCR was recovered from a man in his forties with acute or convalescent COVID-19. The sequenced sample was peripheral blood.

This CDR3 reads CASSLEGQGLGPQHF. Written as DNA, the CDR3 is TGTGCCAGCAGCTTAGAGGGACAGGGATTAGGACCCCAGCATTTT. The rearrangement links TRBV7-9 to TRBJ1-5; 9 bases fit TRBD1. Germline values: CDR1 SEHNR, CDR2 FQNEAQ (reference sequence). Trimming at V came to 1 base and at J to 10 bases, leaving 8 bases not matched to a gene. The CDR3 spans 15 residues.